This TCR beta chain emerged from a study of T-cell reconstitution after alpha-beta-depleted transplantation in children. Molecular barcoding with unique molecular identifiers was used for the TCRbeta library. TCRdb re-called the PCR reads through MiXCR, storing one row per CDR3 protein. The top ten hold roughly 2.5% of the sample, which has some 340,000 distinct CDR3 sequences, about 9.4% seen once. This clonotype was recorded at least ten times. Deletions cut 10 bases from V and 5 bases from J, with 22 bases between. Per germline, CDR1 MGHRA and CDR2 YSYEKL. The CDR3 length is 15 residues. The TCR was taken from a human donor who donated a stem cell graft to a child with acute lymphoblastic leukemia. The chain couples TRBV4-1 to TRBJ2-3; D perhaps matches TRBD2 (5 bases). Sequencing used PBMCs from the stem cell graft donor, obtained from the stem cell graft. The CDR3 here is CAMPWERFRKDTQYF. In DNA, the CDR3 is TGCGCCATGCCCTGGGAGCGTTTCCGGAAAGATACGCAGTATTTT.